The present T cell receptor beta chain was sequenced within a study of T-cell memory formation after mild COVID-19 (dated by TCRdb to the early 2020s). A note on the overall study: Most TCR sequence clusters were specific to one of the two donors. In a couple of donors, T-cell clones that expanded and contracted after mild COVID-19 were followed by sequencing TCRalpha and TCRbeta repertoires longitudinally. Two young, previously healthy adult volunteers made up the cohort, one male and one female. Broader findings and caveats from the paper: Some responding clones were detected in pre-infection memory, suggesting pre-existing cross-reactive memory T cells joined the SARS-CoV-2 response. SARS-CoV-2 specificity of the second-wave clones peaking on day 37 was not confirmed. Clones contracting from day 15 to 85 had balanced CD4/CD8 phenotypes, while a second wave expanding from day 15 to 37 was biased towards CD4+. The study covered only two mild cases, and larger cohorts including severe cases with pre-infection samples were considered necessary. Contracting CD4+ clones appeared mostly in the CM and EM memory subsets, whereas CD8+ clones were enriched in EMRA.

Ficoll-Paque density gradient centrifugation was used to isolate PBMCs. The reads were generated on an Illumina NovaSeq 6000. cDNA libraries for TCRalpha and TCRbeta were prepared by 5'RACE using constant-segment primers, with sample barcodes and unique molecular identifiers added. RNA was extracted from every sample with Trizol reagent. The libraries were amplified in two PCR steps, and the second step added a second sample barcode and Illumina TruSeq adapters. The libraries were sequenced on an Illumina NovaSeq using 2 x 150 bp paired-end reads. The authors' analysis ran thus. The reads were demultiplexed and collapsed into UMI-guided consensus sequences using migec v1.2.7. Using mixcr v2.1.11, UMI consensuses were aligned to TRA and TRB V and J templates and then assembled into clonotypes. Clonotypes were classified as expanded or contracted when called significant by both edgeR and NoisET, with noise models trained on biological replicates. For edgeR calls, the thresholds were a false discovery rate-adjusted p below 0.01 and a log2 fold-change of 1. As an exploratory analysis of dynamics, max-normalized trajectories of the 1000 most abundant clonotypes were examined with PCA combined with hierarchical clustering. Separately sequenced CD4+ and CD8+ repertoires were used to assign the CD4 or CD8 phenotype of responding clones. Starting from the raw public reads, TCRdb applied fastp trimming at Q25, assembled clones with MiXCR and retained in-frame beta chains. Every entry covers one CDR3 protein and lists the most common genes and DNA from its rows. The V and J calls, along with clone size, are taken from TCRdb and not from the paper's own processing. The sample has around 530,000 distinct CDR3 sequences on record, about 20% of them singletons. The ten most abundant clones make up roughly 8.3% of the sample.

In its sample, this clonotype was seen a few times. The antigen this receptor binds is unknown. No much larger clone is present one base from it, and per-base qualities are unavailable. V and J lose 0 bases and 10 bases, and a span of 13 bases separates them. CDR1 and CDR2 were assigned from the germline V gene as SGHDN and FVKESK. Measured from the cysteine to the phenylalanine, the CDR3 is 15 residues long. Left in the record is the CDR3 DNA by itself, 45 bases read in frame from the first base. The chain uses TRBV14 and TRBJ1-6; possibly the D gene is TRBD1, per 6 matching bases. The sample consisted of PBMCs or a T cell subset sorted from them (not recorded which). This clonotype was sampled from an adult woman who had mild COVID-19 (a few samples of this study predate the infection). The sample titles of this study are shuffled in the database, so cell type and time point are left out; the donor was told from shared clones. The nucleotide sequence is TGTGCCAGCAGCCAAGATACGGGGGGCAGATCACCCCTCCACTTT. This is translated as CASSQDTGGRSPLHF.